One T cell receptor (beta chain) is described in this entry. This sample was included in a study of blood T cell repertoires in COVID-19. Overall study context: Sample material is recorded as cDNA or gDNA derived from T cells, B-cell-depleted T cells, or PBMCs.

This CDR3 region has 16 residues. Germline loops: CDR1 LNHDA, CDR2 SQIVND (reference sequence). The ends lost 6 bases at V and 5 bases at J; junction bases unmatched: 9. Source study methods: Quantification of nucleated cells was approximated via reference gene primer amplification. The method was immunoSEQ multiplex PCR; TCRdb's version includes in-frame clones alone and lacks a portion of them. That table furnishes V, J and clone size, whereas the DNA furnished D and trimming. The sample lists hundreds of thousands of clones; 89% were seen once. Enrollment of patients from Seattle took place during active infection, with longitudinal follow-up.

Input material: peripheral blood. The TCR was taken from a woman aged 30 to 39 with COVID-19, enrolled during active disease. The gene calls are TRBV19 and TRBJ2-2, with TRBD1 matching over 10 bases. The CDR3 DNA reads TGTGCCAGTAGCGAGGGGGACAGGGGCGATACCGGGGAGCTGTTTTTT. Amino acid sequence: CASSEGDRGDTGELFF.